The clone carrying this TCR beta chain has only a few counts. Its antigen is still unknown. At one end the junction does not follow the germline gene, possibly because of a read error. The data were taken from a study of T-cell memory formation after mild COVID-19. Whole-study results and caveats: Pre-infection memory held some responding clones, suggesting pre-existing cross-reactive T cells responded.

This CDR3 has 13 amino acids. 5'RACE primed from the constant segment yielded TCR alpha and TCR beta cDNA libraries bearing sample barcodes and UMIs. From the 5' RACE reads, TCRdb called clonotypes with MiXCR, one entry per CDR3 protein. Among about half a million distinct CDR3 sequences listed, 18% were seen once. Specimen: PBMCs or a T cell subset sorted from them (not recorded which). This chain uses TRBV12-3 or TRBV12-4 with TRBJ2-1; D gene unclear. This TCR came from an adult woman who had mild COVID-19 (a few samples of this study predate the infection). Cell type and time point are not known. The CDR3 DNA is TGTGCCAGCAGTGGCGTCGCCTACACTGAGCAGTTCTTC. This sequence encodes CASSGVAYTEQFF.